The 5 T cell receptor beta chains in this list originate from one sample, sequenced in a study of shared clonotypes between healthy human individuals. Assay: immunoSEQ multiplex PCR; the TCRdb copy retains only in-frame clones and omits some. Of roughly 590,000 clones listed, over 95% are singletons. CD8 cells classed as naive were CD45RO-negative and positively selected for CCR7, excluding terminally differentiated effector memory CD45RA+ cells. Sequenced material: naive CD8+ T cells sorted from blood. The source is a woman aged 30 to 39 in good health.

This sequence joins TRBV30 and TRBJ1-3; 8 nucleotides match TRBD1. Per germline, CDR1 GTSNPN and CDR2 SVGIG (reference sequence). The J segment lost 4 bases and the V segment lost 2 bases, leaving 4 bases of the junction unmatched. The CDR3 runs 14 residues. CDR3 nucleotides: TGTGCCTGGAGTCAGGGGGCGGACGGAAACACCATATATTTT. Translation: CAWSQGADGNTIYF. Full variable domain (outside the CDR3, taken from reference TRBV30 and TRBJ1-3): SQTIHQWPATLVQPVGSPLSLECTVEGTSNPNLYWYRQAAGRGLQLLFYSVGIGQISSEVPQNLSASRPQDRQFILSSKKLLLSDSGFYLCAWSQGADGNTIYFGEGSWLTVV.

The chain joins TRBV5-4 to TRBJ1-4; 11 nucleotides agree with TRBD1. CDR1 is SGHNT and CDR2 is YYREEE in the germline V gene (reference sequence). V lost 2 bases to trimming and J lost 6 bases; unmatched junction nucleotides: 6. The CDR3 covers 16 residues. The CDR3 here is CASSLPGQGEDEKLFF. CDR3 bases: TGTGCCAGCAGCTTACCGGGACAGGGGGAGGATGAAAAACTGTTTTTT.

With respect to this clone: One junction end disagrees with the germline gene, perhaps due to a read error. The V gene is TRBV5-4, the J gene TRBJ2-5; D might be TRBD2 (6 bases). CDR1 and CDR2 (germline): SGHNT, YYREEE (reference sequence). The CDR3 has 12 amino acids. CDR3 sequence: CASRGEQGTQYF. CDR3 DNA sequence: TGTGCCAGCCGCGGGGAACAAGGGACCCAGTACTTC.

The CDR3 sequence: CASSPGAKLFF. The CDR3 DNA follows: TGTGCCAGCAGCCCTGGAGCGAAACTGTTTTTT. This rearrangement joins TRBV7-6 to TRBJ1-4; no clear D gene. Trimming removed 5 bases from V and 11 bases from J, with 9 bases in between. From germline, CDR1 is SGHVS and CDR2 FNYEAQ. The CDR3 is 11 residues long. The entire variable domain, with the rest obtained from reference TRBV7-6 and TRBJ1-4, is as follows: GAGVSQSPRYKVTKRGQDVALRCDPISGHVSLYWYRQALGQGPEFLTYFNYEAQQDKSGLPNDRFSAERPEGSISTLTIQRTEQRDSAMYRCASSPGAKLFFGSGTQLSVL.

This sequence joins TRBV5-6 and TRBJ2-6, with 9 bases matching TRBD1. Germline assignment: CDR1 SGHDT and CDR2 YYEEEE. CDR3 length equals 17 residues. V trimming: 4 bases; J trimming: 4 bases; junction bases outside the gene matches: 9. This chain's CDR3 is CASSPTGGRGGANVLTF. The CDR3 bases are TGTGCCAGCAGCCCCACAGGGGGCCGAGGCGGGGCCAACGTCCTGACTTTC.